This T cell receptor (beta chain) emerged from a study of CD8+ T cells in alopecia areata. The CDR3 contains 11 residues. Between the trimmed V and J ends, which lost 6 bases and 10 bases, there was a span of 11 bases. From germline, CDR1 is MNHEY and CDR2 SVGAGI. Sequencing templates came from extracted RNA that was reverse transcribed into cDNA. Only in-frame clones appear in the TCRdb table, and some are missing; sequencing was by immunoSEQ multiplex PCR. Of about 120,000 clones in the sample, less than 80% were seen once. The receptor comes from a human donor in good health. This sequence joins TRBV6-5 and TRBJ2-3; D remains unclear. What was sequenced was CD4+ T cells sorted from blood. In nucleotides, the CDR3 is TGTGCCAGCAGGAGGAACGAGGCGCAGTATTTT. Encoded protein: CASRRNEAQYF.